This T cell receptor (beta chain) is from a study of shared clonotypes between healthy human individuals. The wider study: Ranging from 18 to 49 in age, donors were a couple of women and three men. CD8 memory received one plate per donor, CD8 naive two, CD4 memory three and CD4 naive three.

The germline gives CDR1 SGHAT, CDR2 FQNNGV. Trimming removed 5 bases at V and 4 bases at J, with 14 bases between. The length of the CDR3 is 14 residues. The assay was immunoSEQ multiplex PCR, and TCRdb's table has in-frame clones only and misses some. The sample records 2 million to 3 million clones, 93% being singletons. Sequenced material: naive CD4+ T cells from PBMCs. Sample subset: CD45RA+ positively selected. This TCR was recovered from a man aged 18 to 30 in good health. Some clones in this sample may be carry-over from other donors' samples. The V call is TRBV11-2, the J call TRBJ2-5; D is possibly TRBD2 (6 bases). As DNA, the CDR3 is TGTGCCAGCAGCCTGACCCCCGGGGGAGAGACCCAGTACTTC. Protein sequence: CASSLTPGGETQYF.